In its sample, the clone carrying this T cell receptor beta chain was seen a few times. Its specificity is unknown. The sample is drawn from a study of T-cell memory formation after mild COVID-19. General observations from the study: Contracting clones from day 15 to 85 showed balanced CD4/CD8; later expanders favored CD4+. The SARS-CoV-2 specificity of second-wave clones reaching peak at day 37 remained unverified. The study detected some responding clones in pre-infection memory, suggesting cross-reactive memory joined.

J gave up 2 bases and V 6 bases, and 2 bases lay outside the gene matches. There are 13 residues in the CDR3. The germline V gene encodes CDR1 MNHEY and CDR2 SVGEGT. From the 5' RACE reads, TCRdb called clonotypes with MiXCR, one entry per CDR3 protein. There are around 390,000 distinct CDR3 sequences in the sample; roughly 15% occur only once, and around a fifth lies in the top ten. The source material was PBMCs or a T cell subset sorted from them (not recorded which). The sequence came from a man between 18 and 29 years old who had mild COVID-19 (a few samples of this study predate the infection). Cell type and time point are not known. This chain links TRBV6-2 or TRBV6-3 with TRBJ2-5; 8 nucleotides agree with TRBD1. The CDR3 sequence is CASRGTGQETQYF. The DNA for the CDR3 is TGTGCCAGCAGGGGGACAGGACAAGAGACCCAGTACTTC.